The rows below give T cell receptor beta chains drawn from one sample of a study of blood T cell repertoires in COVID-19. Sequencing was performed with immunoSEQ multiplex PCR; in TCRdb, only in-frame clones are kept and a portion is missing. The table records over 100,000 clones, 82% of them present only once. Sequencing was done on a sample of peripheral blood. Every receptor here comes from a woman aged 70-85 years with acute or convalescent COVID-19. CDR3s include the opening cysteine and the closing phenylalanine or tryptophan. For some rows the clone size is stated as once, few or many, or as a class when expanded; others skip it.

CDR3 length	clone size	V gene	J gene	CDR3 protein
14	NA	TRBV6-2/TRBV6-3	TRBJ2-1	CASSYVAGFNEQFF
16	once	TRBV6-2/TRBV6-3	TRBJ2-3	CASSPWDRGRADTQYF
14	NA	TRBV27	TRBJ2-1	CASRRTGGYNEQFF
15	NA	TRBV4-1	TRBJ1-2	CASSHRVQGHYGYTF
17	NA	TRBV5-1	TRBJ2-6	CASSLEAGDHGANVLTF
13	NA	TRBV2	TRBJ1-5	CASSGEGMGPQHF
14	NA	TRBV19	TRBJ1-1	CASSRQAANTEAFF
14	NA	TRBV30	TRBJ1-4	CAWSVGGGDEKLFF
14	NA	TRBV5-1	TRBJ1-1	CASSFGQENTEAFF
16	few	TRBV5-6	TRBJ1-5	CASSLGASVHNQPQHF
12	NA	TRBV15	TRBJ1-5	CATSRDVQPQHF
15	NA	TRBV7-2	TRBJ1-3	CASSLQQISGNTIYF
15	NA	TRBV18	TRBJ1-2	CASSLRSGGGSGYTF
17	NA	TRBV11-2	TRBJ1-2	CASSLDWTGGSNYGYTF
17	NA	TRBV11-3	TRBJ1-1	CASSLDDLGQANTEAFF
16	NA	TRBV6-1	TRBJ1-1	CASSDPHGGLDTEAFF
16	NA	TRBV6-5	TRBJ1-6	CASSYWAGFDNSPLHF
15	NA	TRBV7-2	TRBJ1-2	CASSLVGQGAPGYTF
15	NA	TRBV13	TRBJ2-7	CASSIGTSGDYEQYF
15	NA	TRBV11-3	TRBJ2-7	CASSERQGRSYEQYF
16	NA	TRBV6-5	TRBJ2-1	CASSYSMVGGRHEQFF
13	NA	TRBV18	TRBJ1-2	CASSGQGLDGYTF
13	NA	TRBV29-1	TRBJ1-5	CSVEVNSNQPQHF
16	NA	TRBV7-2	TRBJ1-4	CASSPSGVEGNEKLFF
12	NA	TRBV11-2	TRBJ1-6	CASSLNNSPLHF
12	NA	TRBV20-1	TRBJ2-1	CSASPGGNEQFF
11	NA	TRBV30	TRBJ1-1	CAWSGLTEAFF
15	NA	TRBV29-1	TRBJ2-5	CSVPLGQGQGETQYF
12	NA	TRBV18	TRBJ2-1	CASSANNNEQFF
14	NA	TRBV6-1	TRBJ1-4	CASSEVTVNEKLFF
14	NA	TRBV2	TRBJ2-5	CASSVDRAQETQYF
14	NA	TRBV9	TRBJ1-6	CASSVEGQNSPLHF
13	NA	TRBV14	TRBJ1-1	CASSLAPNTEAFF
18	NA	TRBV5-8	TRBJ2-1	CASSPPPFDRSSYNEQFF
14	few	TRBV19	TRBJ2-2	CASRTGLNTGELFF
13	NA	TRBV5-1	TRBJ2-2	CASSLQFTGELFF
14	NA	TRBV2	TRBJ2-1	CASRLSQGDNEQFF
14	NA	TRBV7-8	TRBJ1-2	CASSLGRQGYGYTF
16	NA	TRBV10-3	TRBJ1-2	CAISADQPGAGGGYTF
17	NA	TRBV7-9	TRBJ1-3	CASSHAGGGPAGNTIYF